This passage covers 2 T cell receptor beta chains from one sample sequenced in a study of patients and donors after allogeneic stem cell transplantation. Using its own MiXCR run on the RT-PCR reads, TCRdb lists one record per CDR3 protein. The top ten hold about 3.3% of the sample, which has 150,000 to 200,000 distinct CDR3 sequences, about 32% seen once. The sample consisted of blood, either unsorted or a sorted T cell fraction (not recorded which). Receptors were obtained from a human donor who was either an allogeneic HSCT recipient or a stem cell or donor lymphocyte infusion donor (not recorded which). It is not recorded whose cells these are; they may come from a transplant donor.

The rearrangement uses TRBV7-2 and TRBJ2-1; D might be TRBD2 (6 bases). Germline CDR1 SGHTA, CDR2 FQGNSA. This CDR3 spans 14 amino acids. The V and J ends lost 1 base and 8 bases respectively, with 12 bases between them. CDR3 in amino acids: CASSLDPTRDEQFF. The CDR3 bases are TGTGCCAGCAGCTTAGATCCGACTAGGGATGAGCAGTTCTTC.

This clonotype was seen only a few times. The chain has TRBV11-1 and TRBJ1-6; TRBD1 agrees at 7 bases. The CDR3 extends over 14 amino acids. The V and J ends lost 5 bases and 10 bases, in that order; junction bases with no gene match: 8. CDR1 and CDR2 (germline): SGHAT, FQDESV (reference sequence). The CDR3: CASSTRQGRSPLHF. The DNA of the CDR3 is TGTGCCAGCAGCACCCGACAGGGCAGATCACCCCTCCACTTT.